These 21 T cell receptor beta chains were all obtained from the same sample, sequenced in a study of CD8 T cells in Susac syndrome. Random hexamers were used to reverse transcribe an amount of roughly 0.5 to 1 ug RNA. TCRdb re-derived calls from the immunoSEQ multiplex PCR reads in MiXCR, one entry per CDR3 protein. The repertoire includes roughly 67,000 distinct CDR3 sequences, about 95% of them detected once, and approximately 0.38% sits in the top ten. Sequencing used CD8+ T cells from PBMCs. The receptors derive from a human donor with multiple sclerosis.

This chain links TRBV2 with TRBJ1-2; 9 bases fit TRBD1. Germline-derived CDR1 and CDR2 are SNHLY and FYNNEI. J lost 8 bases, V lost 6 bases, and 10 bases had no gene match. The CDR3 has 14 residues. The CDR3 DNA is TGTGCCAGCAGCCGAGGACAGGGGAGCAACGGCTACACCTTC. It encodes CASSRGQGSNGYTF.

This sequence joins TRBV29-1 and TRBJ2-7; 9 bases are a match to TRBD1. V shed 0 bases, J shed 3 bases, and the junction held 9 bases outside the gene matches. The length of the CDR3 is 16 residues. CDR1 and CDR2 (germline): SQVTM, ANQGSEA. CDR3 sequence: CSVEDSDRGDVYEQYF. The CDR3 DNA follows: TGCAGCGTTGAAGATTCGGACAGGGGCGACGTCTACGAGCAGTACTTC.

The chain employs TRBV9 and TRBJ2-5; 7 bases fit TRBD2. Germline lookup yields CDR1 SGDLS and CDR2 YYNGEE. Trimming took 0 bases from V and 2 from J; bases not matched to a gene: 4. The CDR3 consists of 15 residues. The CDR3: CASSVDLAVQETQYF. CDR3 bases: TGTGCCAGCAGCGTAGATCTAGCGGTTCAAGAGACCCAGTACTTC.

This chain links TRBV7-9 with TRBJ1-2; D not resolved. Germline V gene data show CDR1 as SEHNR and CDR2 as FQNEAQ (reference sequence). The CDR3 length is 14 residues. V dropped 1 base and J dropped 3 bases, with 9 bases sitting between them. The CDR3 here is CASSLVSGYYGYTF. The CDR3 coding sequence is TGTGCCAGCAGCTTAGTTTCCGGCTACTATGGCTACACCTTC. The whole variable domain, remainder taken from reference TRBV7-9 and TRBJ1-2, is DTGVSQNPRHKITKRGQNVTFRCDPISEHNRLYWYRQTLGQGPEFLTYFQNEAQLEKSRLLSDRFSAERPKGSFSTLEIQRTEQGDSAMYLCASSLVSGYYGYTFGSGTRLTVV.

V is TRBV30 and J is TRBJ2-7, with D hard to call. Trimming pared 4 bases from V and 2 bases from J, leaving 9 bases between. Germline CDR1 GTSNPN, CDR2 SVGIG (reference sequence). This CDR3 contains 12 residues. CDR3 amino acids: CAWIGSTYEQYF. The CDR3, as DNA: TGTGCCTGGATAGGGTCAACCTACGAGCAGTACTTC. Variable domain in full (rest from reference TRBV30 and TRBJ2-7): SQTIHQWPATLVQPVGSPLSLECTVEGTSNPNLYWYRQAAGRGLQLLFYSVGIGQISSEVPQNLSASRPQDRQFILSSKKLLLSDSGFYLCAWIGSTYEQYFGPGTRLTVT.

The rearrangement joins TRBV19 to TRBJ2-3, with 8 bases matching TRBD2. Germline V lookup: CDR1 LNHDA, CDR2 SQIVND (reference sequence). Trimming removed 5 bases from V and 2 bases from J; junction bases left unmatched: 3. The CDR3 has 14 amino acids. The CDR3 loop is CASSEAGVTDTQYF. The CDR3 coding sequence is TGTGCCAGTAGTGAAGCGGGGGTCACAGATACGCAGTATTTT.

CDR3 sequence: CASSPTGYTEAFF. The CDR3 DNA reads as TGTGCCAGCAGTCCCACAGGATACACTGAAGCTTTCTTT. V is TRBV27 and J is TRBJ1-1; D may be TRBD1 (5 bases). Trimming removed 5 bases at V and 3 bases at J, with 10 bases between. CDR1 MNHEY and CDR2 SMNVEV come from the germline V gene (reference sequence). The CDR3 contains 13 residues.

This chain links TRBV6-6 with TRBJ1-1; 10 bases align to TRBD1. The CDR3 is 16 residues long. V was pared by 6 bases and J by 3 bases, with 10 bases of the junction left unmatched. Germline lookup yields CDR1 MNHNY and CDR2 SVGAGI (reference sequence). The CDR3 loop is CASRRDRGGIDTEAFF. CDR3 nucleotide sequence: TGTGCCAGCAGACGGGACAGGGGAGGGATCGACACTGAAGCTTTCTTT.

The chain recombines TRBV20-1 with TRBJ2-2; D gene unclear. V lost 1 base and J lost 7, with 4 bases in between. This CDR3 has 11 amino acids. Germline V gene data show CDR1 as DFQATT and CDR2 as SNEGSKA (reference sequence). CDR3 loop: CSARGGGELFF. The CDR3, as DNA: TGCAGTGCTAGAGGGGGCGGGGAGCTGTTTTTT.

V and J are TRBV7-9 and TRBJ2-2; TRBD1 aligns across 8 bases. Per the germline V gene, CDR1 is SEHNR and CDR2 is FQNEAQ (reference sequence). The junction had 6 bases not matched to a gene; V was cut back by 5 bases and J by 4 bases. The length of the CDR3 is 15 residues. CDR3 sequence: CASSPWTGPTGELFF. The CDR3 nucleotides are TGTGCCAGCAGCCCCTGGACAGGGCCCACCGGGGAGCTGTTTTTT.

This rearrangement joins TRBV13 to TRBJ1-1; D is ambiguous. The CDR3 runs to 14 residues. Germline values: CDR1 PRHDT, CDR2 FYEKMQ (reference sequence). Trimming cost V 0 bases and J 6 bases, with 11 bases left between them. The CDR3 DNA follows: TGTGCCAGCAGCTTAGGCGGAGCAAGCGCTGAAGCTTTCTTT. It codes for CASSLGGASAEAFF.

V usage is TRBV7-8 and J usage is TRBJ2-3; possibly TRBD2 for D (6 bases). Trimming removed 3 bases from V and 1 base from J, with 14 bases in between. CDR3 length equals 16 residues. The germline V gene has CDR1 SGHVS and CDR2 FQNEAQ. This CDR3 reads CASSFPRGLGTDTQYF. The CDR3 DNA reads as TGTGCCAGCAGCTTCCCCCGGGGGTTGGGCACAGATACGCAGTATTTT. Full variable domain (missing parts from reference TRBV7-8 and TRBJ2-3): GAGVSQSPRYKVAKRGQDVALRCDPISGHVSLFWYQQALGQGPEFLTYFQNEAQLDKSGLPSDRFFAERPEGSVSTLKIQRTQQEDSAVYLCASSFPRGLGTDTQYFGPGTRLTVL.

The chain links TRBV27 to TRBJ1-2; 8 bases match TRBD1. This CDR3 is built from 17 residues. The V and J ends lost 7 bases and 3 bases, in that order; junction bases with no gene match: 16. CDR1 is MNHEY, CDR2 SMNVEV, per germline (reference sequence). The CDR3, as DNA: TGTGCCAGCACTCTGTCGTGGACAGGGAGTGGGGACTATGGCTACACCTTC. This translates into CASTLSWTGSGDYGYTF.

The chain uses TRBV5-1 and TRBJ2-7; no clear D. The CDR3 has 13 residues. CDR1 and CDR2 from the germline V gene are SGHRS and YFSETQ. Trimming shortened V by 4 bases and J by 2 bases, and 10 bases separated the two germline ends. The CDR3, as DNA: TGCGCCAGCAGCCCCGAACGGGCCTACGAGCAGTACTTC. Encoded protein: CASSPERAYEQYF.

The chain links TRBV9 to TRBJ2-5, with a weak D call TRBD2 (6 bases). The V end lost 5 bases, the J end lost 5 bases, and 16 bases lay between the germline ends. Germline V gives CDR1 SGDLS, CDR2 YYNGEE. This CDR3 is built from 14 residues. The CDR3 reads CASSQGGRLETQYF. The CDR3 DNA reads TGTGCCAGCAGTCAAGGAGGGAGGCTGGAGACCCAGTACTTC.

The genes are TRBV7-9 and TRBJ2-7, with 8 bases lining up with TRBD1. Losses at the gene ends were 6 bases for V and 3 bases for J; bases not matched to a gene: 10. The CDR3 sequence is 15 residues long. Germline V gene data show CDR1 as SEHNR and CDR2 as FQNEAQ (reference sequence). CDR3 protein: CASSPARTGSYEQYF. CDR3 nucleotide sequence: TGTGCCAGCAGTCCAGCCAGGACAGGGAGCTACGAGCAGTACTTC.

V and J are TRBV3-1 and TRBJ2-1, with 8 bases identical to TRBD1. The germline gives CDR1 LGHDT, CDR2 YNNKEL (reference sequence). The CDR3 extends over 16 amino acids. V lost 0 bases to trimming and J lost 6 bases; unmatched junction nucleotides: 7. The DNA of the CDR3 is TGTGCCAGCAGCCAAGAAGGCAGGGGGCTGCTCAATGAGCAGTTCTTC. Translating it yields CASSQEGRGLLNEQFF.

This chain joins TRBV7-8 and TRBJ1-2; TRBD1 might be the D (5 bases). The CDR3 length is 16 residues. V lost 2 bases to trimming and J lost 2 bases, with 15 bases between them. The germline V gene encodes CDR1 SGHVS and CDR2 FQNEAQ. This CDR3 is CASSLTGGPNNYGYTF. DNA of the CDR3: TGTGCCAGCAGCTTAACAGGCGGCCCAAACAACTATGGCTACACCTTC.

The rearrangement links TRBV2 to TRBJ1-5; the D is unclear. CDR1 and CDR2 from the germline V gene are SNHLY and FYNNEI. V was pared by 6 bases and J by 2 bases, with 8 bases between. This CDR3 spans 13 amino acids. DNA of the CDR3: TGTGCCAGCAGGGGATTTGGCAATCAGCCCCAGCATTTT. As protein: CASRGFGNQPQHF.

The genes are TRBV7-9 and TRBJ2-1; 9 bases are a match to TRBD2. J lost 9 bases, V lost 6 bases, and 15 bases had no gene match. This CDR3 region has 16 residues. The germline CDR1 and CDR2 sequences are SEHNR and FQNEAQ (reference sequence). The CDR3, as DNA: TGTGCCAGCAGTACCCCCTTAGCGGGAGTTTCCCCTGAGCAGTTCTTC. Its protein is CASSTPLAGVSPEQFF.

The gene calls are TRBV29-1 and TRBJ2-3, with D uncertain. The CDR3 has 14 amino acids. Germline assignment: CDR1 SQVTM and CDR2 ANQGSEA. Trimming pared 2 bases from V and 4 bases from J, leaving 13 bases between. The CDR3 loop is CSVEPYTDADTQYF. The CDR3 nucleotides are TGCAGCGTTGAACCCTACACCGACGCAGATACGCAGTATTTT.